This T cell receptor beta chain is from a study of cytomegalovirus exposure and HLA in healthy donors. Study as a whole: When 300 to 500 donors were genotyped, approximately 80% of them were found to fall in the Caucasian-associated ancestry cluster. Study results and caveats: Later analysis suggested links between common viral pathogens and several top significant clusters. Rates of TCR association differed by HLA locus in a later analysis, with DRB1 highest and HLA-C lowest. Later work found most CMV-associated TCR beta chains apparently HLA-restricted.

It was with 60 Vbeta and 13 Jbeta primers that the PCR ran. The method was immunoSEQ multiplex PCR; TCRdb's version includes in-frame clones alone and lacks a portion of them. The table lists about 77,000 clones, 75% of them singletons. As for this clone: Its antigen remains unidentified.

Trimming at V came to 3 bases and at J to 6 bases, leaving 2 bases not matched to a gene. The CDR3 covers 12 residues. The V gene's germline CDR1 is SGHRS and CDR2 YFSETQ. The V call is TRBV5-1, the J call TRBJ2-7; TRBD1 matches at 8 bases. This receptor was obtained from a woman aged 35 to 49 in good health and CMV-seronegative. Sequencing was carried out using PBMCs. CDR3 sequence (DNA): TGCGCCAGCAGCTCTCAGGGGGCCGAGCAGTACTTC. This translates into CASSSQGAEQYF.